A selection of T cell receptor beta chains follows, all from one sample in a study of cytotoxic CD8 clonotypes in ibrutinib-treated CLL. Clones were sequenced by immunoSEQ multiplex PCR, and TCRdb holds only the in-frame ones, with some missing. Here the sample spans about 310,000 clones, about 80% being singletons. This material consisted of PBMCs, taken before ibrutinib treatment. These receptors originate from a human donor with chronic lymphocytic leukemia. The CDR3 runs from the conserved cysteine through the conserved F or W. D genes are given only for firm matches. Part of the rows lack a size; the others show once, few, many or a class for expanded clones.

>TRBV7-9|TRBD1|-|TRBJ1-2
CASSFTGQALYGYTF
TGTGCCAGCAGCTTTACGGGACAGGCACTTTATGGCTACACCTTC
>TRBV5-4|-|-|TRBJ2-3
CASRLDTDTQYF
TGTGCCAGCAGACTCGACACAGATACGCAGTATTTT
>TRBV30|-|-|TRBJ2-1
CVLEDSYNEQFF
TGTGTCCTGGAGGACTCCTACAATGAGCAGTTCTTC
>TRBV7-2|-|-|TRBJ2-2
CASSLYASDQNTGELFF
TGTGCCAGCAGCTTGTATGCGTCCGACCAGAACACCGGGGAGCTGTTTTTT
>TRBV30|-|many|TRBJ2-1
CAWWDKTGNEQFF
TGTGCCTGGTGGGACAAAACGGGCAATGAGCAGTTCTTC
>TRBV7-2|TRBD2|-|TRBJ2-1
CASSPSGRGAYNEQFF
TGTGCCAGCAGCCCGTCCGGGAGGGGCGCCTACAATGAGCAGTTCTTC
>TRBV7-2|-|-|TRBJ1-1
CASSLALTVNTEAFF
TGTGCCAGCAGCTTAGCCTTGACAGTGAACACTGAAGCTTTCTTT
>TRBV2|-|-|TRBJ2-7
CASRGLTSYEQYF
TGTGCCAGCAGGGGATTGACTAGCTACGAGCAGTACTTC
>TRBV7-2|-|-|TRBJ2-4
CASSLRSLGQIQYF
TGTGCCAGCAGCTTAAGAAGCCTCGGGCAAATTCAGTACTTC
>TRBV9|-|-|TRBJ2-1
CASSVGPGHHYNEQFF
TGTGCCAGCAGCGTAGGGCCGGGACACCATTACAATGAGCAGTTCTTC
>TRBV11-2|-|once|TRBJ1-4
CASSFAGATNEKLFF
TGTGCCAGCAGCTTCGCAGGGGCAACTAATGAAAAACTGTTTTTT
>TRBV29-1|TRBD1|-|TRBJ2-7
CSVEPGQGYEQYF
TGCAGCGTTGAACCGGGACAGGGATACGAGCAGTACTTC
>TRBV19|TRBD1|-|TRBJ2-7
CASRTTGDYEQYF
TGTGCCAGTAGAACGACAGGGGACTACGAGCAGTACTTC
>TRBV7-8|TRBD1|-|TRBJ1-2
CASSTRTGGHGYTF
TGTGCCAGCAGCACTAGGACAGGGGGACATGGCTACACCTTC
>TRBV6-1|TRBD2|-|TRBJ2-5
CASSEASGLKRKETQYF
TGTGCCAGCAGTGAAGCGTCGGGACTAAAGAGAAAAGAGACCCAGTACTTC